These 9 T cell receptor beta chains were all obtained from the same sample, sequenced in a study of blood T cell repertoires in COVID-19. Assay: immunoSEQ multiplex PCR; the TCRdb copy retains only in-frame clones and omits some. This sample carries 310,000 or so clones, around 90% of them seen once, and the ten largest clones take under 7.5%. Sample: peripheral blood. These receptors all come from a young man who had recovered from COVID-19.

This chain connects TRBV13 to TRBJ1-5; D may be TRBD1 (6 bases). CDR1 is PRHDT, CDR2 FYEKMQ, per germline (reference sequence). This CDR3 spans 15 amino acids. Trimming removed 0 bases at V and 6 bases at J, with 12 bases between. The CDR3 sequence is CASSLGRLGGQPQHF. The DNA for the CDR3 is TGTGCCAGCAGCTTAGGCAGGTTAGGGGGTCAGCCCCAGCATTTT.

The table lists this clone with a count of one. The V call is TRBV28, the J call TRBJ2-2; D gene uncertain. Germline loops: CDR1 MDHEN, CDR2 SYDVKM. There are 15 residues in the CDR3. V was trimmed by 2 bases and J by 0 bases, leaving 7 bases between them. The CDR3 is CASSLDPANTGELFF. In nucleotides, the CDR3 is TGTGCCAGCAGTTTAGATCCAGCGAACACCGGGGAGCTGTTTTTT.

CDR3 DNA: TGTGCCAGCAGCTCGGCCGGGACCTACAATGAGCAGTTCTTC. It yields the protein CASSSAGTYNEQFF. The chain is built from TRBV5-8 and TRBJ2-1, with D possibly being TRBD2 (5 bases). The CDR3 consists of 14 residues. V was pared by 3 bases and J by 2 bases, with 9 bases between. CDR1 is SGHTS and CDR2 is YDEGEE in the germline V gene.

The rearrangement joins TRBV6-1 to TRBJ2-7, with 10 bases that match TRBD2. Per germline, CDR1 MNHNS and CDR2 SASEGT. Trimming at V came to 5 bases and at J to 5 bases, leaving 6 bases not matched to a gene. The CDR3 consists of 14 residues. This CDR3 reads CASSRTSGVNEQYF. The CDR3 coding sequence is TGTGCCAGCAGTAGGACTAGCGGTGTCAACGAGCAGTACTTC.

The CDR3 sequence is CASSIGQGSSLSTDTQYF. The CDR3 DNA reads TGTGCCAGCAGCATCGGACAGGGTAGCTCTCTTAGCACAGATACGCAGTATTTT. The chain couples TRBV11-2 to TRBJ2-3; 8 nucleotides line up with TRBD1. CDR1 SGHAT and CDR2 FQNNGV come from the germline V gene. The CDR3 runs to 18 residues. V was pared by 5 bases and J by 0 bases, with 13 bases of the junction left unmatched.

This chain connects TRBV3-1 (or the pseudogene TRBV3-2) to TRBJ1-4; D possibly corresponds to TRBD1 (6 bases). Germline values: CDR1 LGHDT, CDR2 YNNKEL (reference sequence). This CDR3 is 15 amino acids long. The V gene lost 1 base and the J gene lost 4 bases, with 10 bases spanning the gap. CDR3 in DNA: TGTGCCAGCAGCCAAGGTTCAGGGGATAATGAAAAACTGTTTTTT. It codes for CASSQGSGDNEKLFF.

This rearrangement joins TRBV27 to TRBJ1-2; 7 nucleotides line up with TRBD1. Germline assignment: CDR1 MNHEY and CDR2 SMNVEV (reference sequence). The CDR3 is 13 amino acids. The V gene end was trimmed by 0 bases and the J gene end by 8 bases; junction bases not matched to a gene: 3. CDR3 bases: TGTGCCAGCAGTTTATCGAGGGGGCAGGGCTACACCTTC. Its protein product is CASSLSRGQGYTF.

The gene calls are TRBV21-1 and TRBJ1-1; the table's D gene call, TRBD1, was not cross checked with the DNA. TRBV21-1 is a recognized pseudogene. CDR3 length equals 15 residues. The CDR3 DNA reads as TGTGCCAGCAGCAACGAGGGGACAGTAGGGGCGGAAGCTTTCTTT. It is translated as CASSNEGTVGAEAFF.

Points on this clone: The sample has other DNA sequences that encode this CDR3 too. This sequence joins TRBV7-9 and TRBJ2-5; D is unclear. CDR1 and CDR2 from the germline V gene are SEHNR and FQNEAQ (reference sequence). The V gene lost 5 bases and the J gene lost 4 bases, with 2 bases spanning the gap. The CDR3 contains 10 residues. CDR3 protein: CASSRETQYF. The CDR3 nucleotides are TGTGCCAGCAGCCGAGAGACCCAGTACTTC. Together with reference TRBV7-9 and TRBJ2-5, the CDR3 gives the full variable domain: DTGVSQNPRHKITKRGQNVTFRCDPISEHNRLYWYRQTLGQGPEFLTYFQNEAQLEKSRLLSDRFSAERPKGSFSTLEIQRTEQGDSAMYLCASSRETQYFGPGTRLLVL.